The clone carrying this T cell receptor beta chain was seen just once. The target antigen is unknown. This PCR relied on a set of 60 Vbeta primers and 13 Jbeta primers. The method was immunoSEQ multiplex PCR; TCRdb's version includes in-frame clones alone and lacks a portion of them. This repertoire shows some 150,000 clones, 79% found once; its top ten account for about 3.5%. This sample is drawn from a study of cytomegalovirus exposure and HLA in healthy donors. Regarding the study as a whole: Association of a missense DCLRE1C variant with TCR beta V- and J-gene trimming was reported in a later analysis. An observed cluster of highly shared sequence variants was recorded as a likely sequencing artifact. The Asian-associated ancestry cluster reportedly had fewer N-insertions than the approximately 610-donor mean in a later analysis.

J gave up 2 bases and V 3 bases, and 15 bases lay outside the gene matches. This CDR3 spans 18 amino acids. The germline V gene has CDR1 SNHLY and CDR2 FYNNEI. The source of this sequence is a human donor in good health. Input material: PBMCs. The chain has TRBV2 and TRBJ2-7; 8 bases fit TRBD2. The CDR3 DNA sequence: TGTGCCAGCAGTGAGAATTTGCGGGGGGCCAGTCAGACCTACGAGCAGTACTTC. Encoded protein: CASSENLRGASQTYEQYF.